The text below deals with one TCR beta chain. Ten or more counts support this clonotype. Its antigen remains undetermined. The DNA is left out, because the CDR3 cannot be placed on it with certainty; the CDR3 is given as TCRdb lists it. The germline V gene sets CDR1 to MNHNS and CDR2 to SASEGT. Including the terminal cysteine and phenylalanine, the CDR3 comprises 17 residues. These data are taken from a study of CD8+CD57+ T cells in acquired aplastic anemia (dated by TCRdb to between 2017 and 2018). In the study overall: On average, sorted CD4+ and CD8+ cells yielded roughly 3.4 ug of extracted DNA, with a range of roughly 0.18 to 30 ug. A CD8+CD57+ expansion meant a frequency higher than the mean frequency seen in healthy subjects.

Broad study findings and their caveats: Roughly 30 CD8+ CDR3 sequences were found to be shared between patients and controls, but these sequences appeared to be highly expressed in patients and within the immunodominant clones of the patients. CD8+ Simpson's diversity did not differ significantly between patients and healthy controls (P=0.060).

Genomic DNA served as template for TCR beta VDJ combination and CDR3 sequence profiling. TCR repertoire sequencing was run on an Illumina HiSeq 2000. Per the original workflow: TRBV/TRBJ rearrangement plots, CDR3 size and DJ length profiles, and Simpson's diversity index were used to assess repertoires. The most abundant DNA sequence in the deep sequencing data was defined as the immunodominant clone. CDR3 amino acid sequences were checked for sharing between subjects and were compared against published repertoires and the VDJdb database. Clones were called with MiXCR by TCRdb after fastp trimmed the public reads at Q25, and only in-frame beta chains were retained. Rows with one shared CDR3 protein collapse into an entry with the most common genes and DNA. What appears here as the V and J calls and clone size reflects TCRdb's work, not the paper's. The sample table shows about 160,000 distinct CDR3 sequences, and 40% to 50% are seen once. The leading ten clones occupy roughly 2.8% of the sample.

The patients picked for sequencing were ones in whom flow cytometry had shown an expansion of CD8+CD57+ cells. Every patient had severe acquired aplastic anemia, diagnosed using the International Study of Aplastic Anemia and Agranulocytosis and Camitta criteria. No patient had received any therapy when blood was sampled. The study deep-sequenced TCR repertoires of sorted CD4+ and CD8+ blood T cells from severe aplastic anemia patients and healthy subjects. In the USA, patient enrollment took place under clinicaltrials.gov protocols 00001620, 01623167, 00001397, 00071045, 00081523 and 00961064. Ficoll-Paque density gradient centrifugation was used to isolate peripheral blood mononuclear cells. CD4+ and CD8+ T cells were sorted by FACS or magnetic beads before DNA extraction.

Sequencing was carried out using sorted CD4+, CD8+, or CD8+CD57+ T cells (not recorded which) from PBMCs. The V and J genes are TRBV6-1 and TRBJ2-7; the D call in the table, TRBD1, was not verified against the DNA. This TCR derives from a human donor with aplastic anemia. The CDR3 reads CASISSGRGRGTYEQYF.